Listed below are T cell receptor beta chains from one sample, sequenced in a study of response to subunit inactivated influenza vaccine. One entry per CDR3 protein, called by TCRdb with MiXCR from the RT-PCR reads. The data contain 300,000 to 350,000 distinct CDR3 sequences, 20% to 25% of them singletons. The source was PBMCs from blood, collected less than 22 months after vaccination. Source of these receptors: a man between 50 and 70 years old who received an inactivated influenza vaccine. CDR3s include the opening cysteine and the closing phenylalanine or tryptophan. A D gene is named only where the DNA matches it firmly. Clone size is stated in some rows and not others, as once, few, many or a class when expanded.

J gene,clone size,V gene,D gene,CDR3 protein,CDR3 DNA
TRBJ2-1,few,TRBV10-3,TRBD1,CAIKTGVSYNEQFF,TGTGCCATCAAAACAGGGGTCTCCTACAATGAGCAGTTCTTC
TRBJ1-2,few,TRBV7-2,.,CASSLASQGMYGYTF,TGTGCCAGCAGCTTAGCCTCGCAGGGGATGTATGGCTACACCTTC
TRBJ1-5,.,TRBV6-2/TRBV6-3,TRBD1,CASSSQGLDNQPQHF,TGTGCCAGCAGTTCACAGGGGCTCGATAATCAGCCCCAGCATTTT
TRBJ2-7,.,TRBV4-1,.,CASSQGQGPTYEQYF,TGCGCCAGCAGCCAAGGGCAGGGGCCAACCTACGAGCAGTACTTC
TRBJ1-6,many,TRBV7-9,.,CASSLATVDYSLHF,TGTGCCAGCAGCTTAGCGACGGTCGACTACTCCCTCCACTTT
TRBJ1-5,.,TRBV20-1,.,CSARKRGQPQHF,TGCAGTGCTAGGAAAAGAGGGCAGCCCCAGCATTTT
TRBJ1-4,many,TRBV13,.,CASSLKEKLFF,TGTGCCAGCAGCTTAAAAGAAAAACTGTTTTTT
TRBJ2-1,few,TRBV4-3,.,CASSHLLETRTGINEQFF,TGCGCCAGCAGCCACCTACTAGAAACGCGTACAGGAATTAATGAGCAGTTCTTC
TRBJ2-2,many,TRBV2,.,CASSEFSGEDTGELFF,TGTGCCAGCAGTGAATTCTCAGGGGAGGACACCGGGGAGCTGTTTTTT
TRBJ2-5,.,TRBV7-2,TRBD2,CASSSNAGAETQYF,TGTGCCAGCAGCTCTAATGCGGGAGCAGAGACCCAGTACTTC
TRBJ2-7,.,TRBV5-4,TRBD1,CASSSRDRVHVLPYEQYF,TGTGCCAGCAGCTCTCGGGACAGGGTGCATGTTTTGCCCTACGAGCAGTACTTC
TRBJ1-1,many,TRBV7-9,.,CASSFGDTEAFF,TGTGCCAGCAGCTTTGGCGACACTGAAGCTTTCTTT
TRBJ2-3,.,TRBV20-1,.,CSALSGSTDTQYF,TGCAGTGCTCTAAGCGGGAGCACAGATACGCAGTATTTT
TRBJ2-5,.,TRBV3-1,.,CASSQYGRPRETQYF,TGTGCCAGCAGCCAATACGGACGCCCGAGGGAGACCCAGTACTTC
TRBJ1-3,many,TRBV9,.,CASSVDMSSGNTIYF,TGTGCCAGCAGCGTAGACATGAGCTCTGGAAACACCATATATTTT
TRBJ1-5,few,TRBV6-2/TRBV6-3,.,CASAEVYQPQHF,TGTGCCAGCGCTGAGGTGTATCAGCCCCAGCATTTT
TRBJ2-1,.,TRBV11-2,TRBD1,CASSLGAGGVYNEQFF,TGTGCCAGCAGCTTAGGGGCAGGGGGAGTTTACAATGAGCAGTTCTTC
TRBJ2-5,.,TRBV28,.,CASRIYQETQYF,TGTGCCAGCCGTATTTACCAAGAGACCCAGTACTTC
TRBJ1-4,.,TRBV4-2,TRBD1,CASSPSSTGGGEKLFF,TGTGCCAGCAGCCCTTCCAGCACAGGGGGAGGCGAAAAACTGTTTTTT
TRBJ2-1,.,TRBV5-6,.,CASSLNEGLGNEQFF,TGTGCCAGCAGCTTGAACGAGGGGCTGGGCAATGAGCAGTTCTTC